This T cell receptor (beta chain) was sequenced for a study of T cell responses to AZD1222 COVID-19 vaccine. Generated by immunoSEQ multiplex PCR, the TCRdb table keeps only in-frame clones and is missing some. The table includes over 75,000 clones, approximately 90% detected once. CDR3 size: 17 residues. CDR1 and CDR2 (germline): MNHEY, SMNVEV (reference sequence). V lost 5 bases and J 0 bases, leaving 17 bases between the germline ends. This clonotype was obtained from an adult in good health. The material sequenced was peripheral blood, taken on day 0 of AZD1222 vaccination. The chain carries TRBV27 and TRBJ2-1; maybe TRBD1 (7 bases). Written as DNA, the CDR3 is TGTGCCAGCAGTCCCCTGACAGGGAGGACCTCCTACAATGAGCAGTTCTTC. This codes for CASSPLTGRTSYNEQFF.